This paragraph covers one TCR beta chain sequence. V was trimmed by 4 bases and J by 0 bases, leaving 12 bases between them. The CDR3 runs to 15 residues. The germline V gene has CDR1 SEHNR and CDR2 FQNEAQ (reference sequence). The entry originates in a study of blood T cells in healthy people across ages. Sample-barcoded 5' priming and a J-beta primer mix drove a second PCR of roughly 7 to 11 cycles. TCRdb itself ran the 5' RACE reads through MiXCR, one entry per CDR3 protein. The data hold roughly 1.9 million distinct CDR3 sequences, with approximately 40% observed a single time. Sequencing input: blood. The TCR originated in a human donor in good health. The V gene is TRBV7-9, the J gene TRBJ1-2; no clear D. In nucleotides, the CDR3 is TGTGCCAGCAGCTCCCGAAAAGATCCTAACTATGGCTACACCTTC. Translation gives CASSSRKDPNYGYTF.